The 3 T cell receptor beta chains below all came from one sample that was sequenced in a study of cytomegalovirus exposure and HLA in healthy donors. PCR involved 60 Vbeta and 13 Jbeta primers. Clones were sequenced by immunoSEQ multiplex PCR, and TCRdb holds only the in-frame ones, with some missing. The sample has around 37,000 clones. Sequencing was carried out using PBMCs. These receptors originate from a human donor in good health.

The V call is TRBV7-2, the J call TRBJ2-7; 8 nucleotides match TRBD1. Germline CDR1 and CDR2: SGHTA and FQGNSA. The CDR3 sequence is 14 residues long. The V and J ends lost 4 bases and 2 bases, in that order; junction bases with no gene match: 4. CDR3 in amino acids: CASSSRQGTYEQYF. CDR3 nucleotide sequence: TGTGCCAGCAGCTCCCGACAGGGGACCTACGAGCAGTACTTC.

The rearrangement joins TRBV30 to TRBJ2-1; D perhaps matches TRBD2 (6 bases). V was cut by 3 bases and J by 13 bases, with 13 bases left in between. Germline CDR1 is GTSNPN and CDR2 is SVGIG (reference sequence). The CDR3 runs to 11 residues. The CDR3 DNA reads TGTGCCTGGAGGGGAGGCAGGAAACAGTTCTTC. As protein: CAWRGGRKQFF. Combining the CDR3 with reference TRBV30 and TRBJ2-1 gives the whole variable domain SQTIHQWPATLVQPVGSPLSLECTVEGTSNPNLYWYRQAAGRGLQLLFYSVGIGQISSEVPQNLSASRPQDRQFILSSKKLLLSDSGFYLCAWRGGRKQFFGPGTRLTVL.

The V gene is TRBV15, the J gene TRBJ2-5; D unresolved. From germline, CDR1 is LNHNV and CDR2 YYDKDF (reference sequence). This CDR3 spans 15 amino acids. Trimming took off 0 bases at V and 4 bases at J, with 12 bases between the two ends. CDR3 in amino acids: CATSRDRPERETQYF. The CDR3 bases are TGTGCCACCAGCAGAGATCGGCCAGAGCGAGAGACCCAGTACTTC.